This T cell receptor (beta chain) was profiled in a study of T cells in women clearing cervical HPV infection. Libraries were prepared by immunoSEQ multiplex PCR; TCRdb keeps only in-frame clonotypes and omits some of them. This sample's table has about 48,000 clones. On this clone itself: Read data end 3 residues before the CDR3 end; the end is taken from the germline J gene.

The V end was cut by 0 bases, the J end by 2 bases, with 5 bases between. CDR1 SGHAT and CDR2 FQNNGV come from the germline V gene. The CDR3 runs 14 residues. The sequencing input was blood buffy coat. The rearrangement joins TRBV11-2 to TRBJ1-3; D call uncertain. The sequence was collected from a woman aged 18 to 75 with a cervical HPV16 infection that either progressed to CIN3+ or cleared (not recorded which). The CDR3 protein is CASSLEVAGNTIYF. The sequenced CDR3 bases are TGTGCCAGCAGCTTAGAGGTAGCTGGAAACACC.